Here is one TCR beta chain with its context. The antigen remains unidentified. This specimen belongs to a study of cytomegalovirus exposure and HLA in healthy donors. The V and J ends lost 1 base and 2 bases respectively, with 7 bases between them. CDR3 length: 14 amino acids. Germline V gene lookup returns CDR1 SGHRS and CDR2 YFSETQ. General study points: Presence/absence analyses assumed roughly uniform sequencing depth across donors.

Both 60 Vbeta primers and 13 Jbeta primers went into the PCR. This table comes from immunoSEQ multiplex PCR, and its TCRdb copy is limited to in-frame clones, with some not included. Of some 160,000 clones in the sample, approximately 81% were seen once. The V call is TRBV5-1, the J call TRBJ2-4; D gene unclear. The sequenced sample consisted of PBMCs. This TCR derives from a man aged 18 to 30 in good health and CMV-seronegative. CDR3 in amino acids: CASSLTQSKNIQYF. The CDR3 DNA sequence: TGCGCCAGCAGCTTGACCCAGTCCAAAAACATTCAGTACTTC.